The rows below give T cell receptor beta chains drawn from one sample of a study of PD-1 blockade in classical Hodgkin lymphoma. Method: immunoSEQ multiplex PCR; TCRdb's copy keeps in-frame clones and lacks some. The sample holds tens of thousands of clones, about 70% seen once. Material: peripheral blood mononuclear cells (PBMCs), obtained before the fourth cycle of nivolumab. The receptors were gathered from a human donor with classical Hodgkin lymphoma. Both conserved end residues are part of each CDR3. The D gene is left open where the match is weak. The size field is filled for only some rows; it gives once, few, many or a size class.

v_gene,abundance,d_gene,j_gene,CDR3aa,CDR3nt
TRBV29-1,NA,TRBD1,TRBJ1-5,CSVSDYRGGQHF,TGCAGCGTTTCCGATTACAGGGGGGGCCAGCATTTT
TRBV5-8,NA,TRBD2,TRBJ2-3,CASSLVGLAVLTDTQYF,TGTGCCAGCAGCTTGGTGGGACTAGCGGTCCTCACAGATACGCAGTATTTT
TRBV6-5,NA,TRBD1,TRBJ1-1,CASSVRQGGTEAFF,TGTGCCAGCAGTGTCCGACAGGGGGGGACTGAAGCTTTCTTT
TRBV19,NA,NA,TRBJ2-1,CASSILAPHTGLYNEQFF,TGTGCCAGTAGTATCCTTGCCCCCCACACGGGCCTGTACAATGAGCAGTTCTTC
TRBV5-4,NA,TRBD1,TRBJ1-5,CASRGQGARQPQHF,TGTGCCAGCAGGGGACAGGGGGCGCGTCAGCCCCAGCATTTT
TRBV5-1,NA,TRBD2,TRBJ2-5,CASSTGTSGSQETQYF,TGCGCCAGCAGCACCGGGACTAGCGGTTCCCAAGAGACCCAGTACTTC
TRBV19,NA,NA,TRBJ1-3,CASSELAGGNTIYF,TGTGCCAGTAGTGAGTTGGCAGGAGGAAACACCATATATTTT
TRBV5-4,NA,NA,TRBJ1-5,CASSRGPGAQPQHF,TGTGCCAGCAGCCGAGGTCCGGGGGCTCAGCCCCAGCATTTT
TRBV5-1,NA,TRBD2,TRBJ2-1,CASSSPGLAGGEQFF,TGCGCCAGCAGCTCACCGGGACTAGCGGGAGGAGAGCAGTTCTTC
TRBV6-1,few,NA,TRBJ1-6,CASSEDLSWAPLHF,TGTGCCAGCAGTGAGGACCTTTCTTGGGCACCCCTCCACTTT
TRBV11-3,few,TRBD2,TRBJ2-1,CASSGGRASYNEQFF,TGTGCCAGCAGTGGGGGGAGGGCCTCCTACAATGAGCAGTTCTTC
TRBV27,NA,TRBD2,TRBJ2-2,CASSSGLAGVGELFF,TGTGCCAGCAGTTCGGGACTAGCGGGAGTCGGGGAGCTGTTTTTT
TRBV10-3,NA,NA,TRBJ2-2,CAISPVGTGELFF,TGTGCCATCAGCCCGGTGGGGACCGGGGAGCTGTTTTTT
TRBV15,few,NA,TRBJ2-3,CATSRVWTTDTQYF,TGTGCCACCAGCAGAGTCTGGACAACAGATACGCAGTATTTT
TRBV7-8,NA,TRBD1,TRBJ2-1,CASSRKQGGVTFF,TGTGCCAGCAGCAGAAAACAGGGGGGCGTCACGTTCTTC
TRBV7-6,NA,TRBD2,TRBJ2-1,CASSYRSGGSNNEQFF,TGTGCCAGCAGCTATCGTAGCGGGGGGTCCAACAATGAGCAGTTCTTC
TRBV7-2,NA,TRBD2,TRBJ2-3,CASSPSGLAGHTQYF,TGTGCCAGCAGCCCATCCGGACTAGCGGGACATACGCAGTATTTT
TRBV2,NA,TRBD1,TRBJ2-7,CASSRQGADYEQYF,TGTGCCAGCAGTAGACAGGGGGCGGACTACGAGCAGTACTTC
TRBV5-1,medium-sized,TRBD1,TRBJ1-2,CASSSATGQYGYTF,TGCGCCAGCAGTTCGGCGACAGGGCAATATGGCTACACCTTC
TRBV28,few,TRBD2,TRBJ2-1,CASSLLSGGPVSYNEQFF,TGTGCCAGCAGTTTATTGTCGGGAGGGCCCGTCTCCTACAATGAGCAGTTCTTC
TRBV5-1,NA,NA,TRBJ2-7,CASSLDGVSYEQYF,TGCGCCAGCAGCTTGGATGGGGTATCCTACGAGCAGTACTTC
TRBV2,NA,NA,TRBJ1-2,CASSDSLVVRGYTF,TGTGCCAGCAGTGACTCTTTAGTCGTACGGGGCTACACCTTC
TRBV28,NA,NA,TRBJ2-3,CASSSFYGTDTQYF,TGTGCCAGCAGTTCTTTCTATGGCACAGATACGCAGTATTTT
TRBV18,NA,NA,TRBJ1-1,CASSPIPGANTEAFF,TGTGCCAGCTCACCGATCCCAGGGGCGAACACTGAAGCTTTCTTT
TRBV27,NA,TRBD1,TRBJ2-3,CASSTLGQVEFRTQYF,TGTGCCAGCAGTACGCTGGGACAGGTTGAATTCAGGACGCAGTATTTT
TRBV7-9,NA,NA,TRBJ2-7,CASSLSSSYEQYF,TGTGCCAGCAGCTTATCGTCCTCCTACGAGCAGTACTTC
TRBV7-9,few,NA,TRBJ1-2,CASGLVGYTF,TGTGCCAGTGGGCTCGTTGGCTACACCTTC
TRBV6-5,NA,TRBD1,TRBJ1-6,CASTRTQGANSPLHF,TGTGCCAGCACCAGGACCCAGGGGGCAAATTCACCCCTCCACTTT
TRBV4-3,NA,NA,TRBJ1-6,CASSQEGGRNSPLHF,TGCGCCAGCAGCCAAGAAGGGGGTCGCAATTCACCCCTCCACTTT
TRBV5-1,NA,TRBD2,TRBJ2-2,CASKVAGGPTGELFF,TGCGCCAGCAAGGTAGCGGGGGGACCCACCGGGGAGCTGTTTTTT
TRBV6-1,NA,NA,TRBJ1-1,CASSETAAVFGMNTEAFF,TGTGCCAGCAGTGAGACAGCGGCCGTTTTTGGCATGAACACTGAAGCTTTCTTT
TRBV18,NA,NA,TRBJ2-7,CASSPDSGEQYF,TGTGCCAGCTCACCGGACAGCGGCGAGCAGTACTTC
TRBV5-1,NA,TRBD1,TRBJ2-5,CASKSRGPEETQYF,TGCGCCAGCAAGAGTAGGGGGCCCGAAGAGACCCAGTACTTC
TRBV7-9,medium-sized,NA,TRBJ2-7,CASSSTGWSYEQYF,TGTGCCAGCAGCTCCACAGGGTGGTCCTACGAGCAGTACTTC
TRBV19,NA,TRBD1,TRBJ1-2,CASNSGQATNYGYTF,TGTGCCAGTAATAGTGGACAGGCTACTAACTATGGCTACACCTTC
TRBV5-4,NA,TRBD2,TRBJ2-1,CASSFAGGEQFF,TGTGCCAGCAGCTTCGCGGGAGGTGAGCAGTTCTTC
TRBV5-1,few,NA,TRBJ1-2,CASSLSTGFLDGYTF,TGCGCCAGCAGCTTGAGTACAGGGTTTCTTGATGGCTACACCTTC
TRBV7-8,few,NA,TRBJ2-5,CASSLIGSQETQYF,TGTGCCAGCAGCTTAATAGGTAGTCAAGAGACCCAGTACTTC
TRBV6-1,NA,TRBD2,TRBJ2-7,CASSEALESSGTSLYF,TGTGCCAGCAGTGAAGCGCTTGAGTCTAGCGGGACGAGTCTGTACTTC
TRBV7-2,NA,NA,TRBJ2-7,CASSLGRGTNYEQYF,TGTGCCAGCAGCCTCGGACGGGGAACCAACTACGAGCAGTACTTC
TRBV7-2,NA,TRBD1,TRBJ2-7,CASSYRGPYEQYF,TGTGCCAGCAGCTACAGGGGACCCTACGAGCAGTACTTC
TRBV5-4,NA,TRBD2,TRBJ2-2,CASSLLAGGRTGELFF,TGTGCCAGCAGCTTGCTAGCGGGAGGGCGCACCGGGGAGCTGTTTTTT
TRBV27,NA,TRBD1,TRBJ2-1,CASSQGQGRNVGLNEQFF,TGTGCCAGCAGCCAGGGACAGGGAAGGAACGTTGGCTTGAATGAGCAGTTCTTC
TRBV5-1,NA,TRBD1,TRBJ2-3,CASSTFPGQGTDTQYF,TGCGCCAGCAGCACCTTCCCGGGACAGGGAACAGATACGCAGTATTTT
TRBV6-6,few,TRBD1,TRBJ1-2,CASRSGTGYGYTF,TGTGCCAGCAGATCCGGGACAGGCTATGGCTACACCTTC
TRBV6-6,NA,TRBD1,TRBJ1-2,CASSRDRSYGYTF,TGTGCCAGCTCTCGGGACAGAAGTTATGGCTACACCTTC
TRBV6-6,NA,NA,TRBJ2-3,CASTPIASTDTQYF,TGTGCCAGCACACCAATCGCCTCCACAGATACGCAGTATTTT
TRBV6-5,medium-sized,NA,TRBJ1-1,CASSYSRGLVGAFF,TGTGCCAGCAGTTACTCGAGGGGTTTGGTTGGAGCTTTCTTT
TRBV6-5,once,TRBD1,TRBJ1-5,CASSYQQGGHQPQHF,TGTGCCAGCAGTTACCAACAGGGGGGTCATCAGCCCCAGCATTTT
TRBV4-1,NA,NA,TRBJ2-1,CASSQEPNYNEQFF,TGCGCCAGCAGCCAAGAGCCAAACTACAATGAGCAGTTCTTC
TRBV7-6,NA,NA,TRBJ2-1,CASSQGAYNEQFF,TGTGCCAGCAGCCAGGGAGCCTACAATGAGCAGTTCTTC
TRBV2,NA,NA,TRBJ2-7,CASSQRQGRVYEQYF,TGTGCCAGCAGTCAGCGGCAGGGAAGGGTCTACGAGCAGTACTTC
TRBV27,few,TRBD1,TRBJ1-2,CASRKRDRGKGGYTF,TGTGCCAGCAGAAAGAGGGACAGGGGGAAGGGGGGCTACACCTTC
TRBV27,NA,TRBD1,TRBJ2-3,CASSTLGQVEFGTQYF,TGTGCCAGCAGTACGCTGGGACAGGTTGAATTCGGGACGCAGTATTTT
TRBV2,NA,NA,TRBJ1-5,CASGIYYSNQPQHF,TGTGCCAGTGGGATCTATTATAGCAATCAGCCCCAGCATTTT
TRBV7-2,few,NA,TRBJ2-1,CASSLDQNNEQFF,TGTGCCAGCAGCTTAGATCAGAACAATGAGCAGTTCTTC
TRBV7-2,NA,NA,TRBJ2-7,CASSQREGNTYEQYF,TGTGCCAGCAGCCAACGGGAAGGGAATACCTACGAGCAGTACTTC
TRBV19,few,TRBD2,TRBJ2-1,CASSMGNSGNSYNEQFF,TGTGCCAGTAGTATGGGTAATAGCGGGAACTCCTACAATGAGCAGTTCTTC
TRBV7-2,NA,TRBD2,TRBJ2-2,CASSLVGTSGNTGELFF,TGTGCCAGCAGCTTAGTCGGGACTAGCGGAAACACCGGGGAGCTGTTTTTT